This record looks at one T cell receptor (beta chain) sequence and its context. These data originate in a study of T cells in tuberculosis. Study context: Sequenced TCRs come from CD1B-GMM tetramer-binding T cells. In South Africa, adults with active tuberculosis were compared with IGRA-negative and latently infected IGRA-positive adolescents.

CDR1 MNHNS and CDR2 SASEGT come from the germline V gene. The CDR3 is 18 residues long. V shed 0 bases and J 0 bases; nucleotides not matched to a gene: 5. The repertoire was sequenced with immunoSEQ multiplex PCR; TCRdb's copy has only in-frame clones and lacks some. The sample includes 20,000 to 25,000 clones, about 95% seen only once; the top ten take just under 9.5%. This sequence originates from a donor under 30 with latent tuberculosis or without tuberculosis infection. The V call is TRBV6-1, the J call TRBJ2-5; 12 bases agree with TRBD2. The material sequenced was PBMCs. CDR3 sequence: CASSEALAGGVYQETQYF. Here the CDR3 DNA reads TGTGCCAGCAGTGAAGCACTAGCGGGGGGTGTGTACCAAGAGACCCAGTACTTC.